This TCR beta chain originates from a study of blood T cell repertoires in COVID-19. On the study more broadly: The United States, Italy and Spain provided the acute and convalescent COVID-19 samples. PBMCs, B-cell-depleted T cells, or T cells provided the cDNA or gDNA that made up the material.

Per the original methods: Amplification of reference gene primers provided the estimated nucleated cell counts. Generated by immunoSEQ multiplex PCR, the TCRdb table keeps only in-frame clones and is missing some. Clone size and V and J calls were adopted from that table, with D and trimming inferred from the DNA. The data contain approximately 29,000 clones, about 88% of them seen just once; the ten biggest clones take up 14%. The V gene lost 4 bases and the J gene lost 3 bases, with 10 bases spanning the gap. Germline CDR1 MNHEY, CDR2 SVGAGI. CDR3 length: 13 amino acids. This chain joins TRBV6-5 and TRBJ2-7, with a weak D call TRBD2 (6 bases). The sample was peripheral blood. This sequence originates from a human donor with active COVID-19. The donor label of this sample is uncertain. The DNA for the CDR3 is TGTGCCAGCAGTTCCTGGGGACTCTACGAGCAGTACTTC. It encodes CASSSWGLYEQYF.